What follows are 19 T cell receptor beta chains derived from one specimen sequenced in a study of blood T cell repertoires in COVID-19. The assay was immunoSEQ multiplex PCR, and TCRdb's table has in-frame clones only and misses some. This repertoire shows under 450,000 clones, more than 70% found once; its top ten account for around 1.3%. The sequenced sample was PBMCs or T cells enriched from blood (not recorded which). Receptor source: a man aged 30 to 45 who had recovered from COVID-19.

The V gene is TRBV5-4, the J gene TRBJ1-2; the match to TRBD1 covers 7 bases. Trimming took 4 bases from V and 10 from J; bases not matched to a gene: 13. Germline CDR1 and CDR2: SGHNT and YYREEE (reference sequence). The CDR3 contains 14 residues. The CDR3 sequence: CASSLLGARGTYTF. The CDR3 bases are TGTGCCAGCAGCCTGCTGGGGGCCAGGGGGACCTACACCTTC. Together with reference TRBV5-4 and TRBJ1-2, the CDR3 gives the full variable domain: ETGVTQSPTHLIKTRGQQVTLRCSSQSGHNTVSWYQQALGQGPQFIFQYYREEENGRGNFPPRFSGLQFPNYSSELNVNALELDDSALYLCASSLLGARGTYTFGSGTRLTVV.

This chain connects TRBV6-1 to TRBJ1-5; TRBD1 might be the D (6 bases). Looked up from germline, CDR1 is MNHNS and CDR2 is SASEGT. V dropped 2 bases and J dropped 6 bases, with 14 bases sitting between them. The CDR3 loop spans 15 amino acids. CDR3 DNA: TGTGCCAGCAGTGAAATGGGGGCGGGTGGTCAGCCCCAGCATTTT. Its protein product is CASSEMGAGGQPQHF.

The chain employs TRBV19 and TRBJ1-5, with 7 bases lining up with TRBD1. CDR1 is LNHDA and CDR2 is SQIVND in the germline V gene (reference sequence). V trimming: 6 bases; J trimming: 4 bases; junction bases outside the gene matches: 3. There are 13 residues in the CDR3. The CDR3 DNA sequence: TGTGCCAGTAGAAGACAGGGAAATCAGCCCCAGCATTTT. It is translated as CASRRQGNQPQHF.

V gene TRBV15 combines with J gene TRBJ1-4; 9 nucleotides line up with TRBD1. Per germline, CDR1 LNHNV and CDR2 YYDKDF (reference sequence). V was pared by 8 bases and J by 4 bases, with 8 bases of the junction left unmatched. CDR3 length: 15 amino acids. The CDR3 here is CATGEGTGYNEKLFF. The DNA for the CDR3 is TGTGCCACCGGGGAGGGGACAGGGTATAATGAAAAACTGTTTTTT.

The chain links TRBV29-1 to TRBJ1-5; D is uncertain. In germline, CDR1 is SQVTM, CDR2 ANQGSEA. This CDR3 is 12 amino acids long. Trimming took 0 bases from V and 6 from J, leaving 6 bases between them. CDR3 protein: CSVEDPGQPQHF. CDR3 coding DNA: TGCAGCGTTGAAGATCCCGGTCAGCCCCAGCATTTT.

The V gene is TRBV5-1, the J gene TRBJ2-5, with D tentatively TRBD2 (5 bases). Trimming stripped 1 base from V and 5 bases from J, with 12 bases between. Germline V gives CDR1 SGHRS, CDR2 YFSETQ. This CDR3 comprises 14 residues. CDR3: CASSLIWTGETQYF. The DNA for the CDR3 is TGCGCCAGCAGCTTGATATGGACGGGGGAGACCCAGTACTTC.

In this sample, this clone turned up a few times. The V and J genes are TRBV7-9 and TRBJ1-3; maybe TRBD1 (6 bases). The CDR3 totals 17 residues. Germline lookup yields CDR1 SEHNR and CDR2 FQNEAQ (reference sequence). Trimming pared 3 bases from V and 8 bases from J, leaving 23 bases between. CDR3 region: CASSFYRVSFSEDTIYF. The CDR3 DNA reads TGTGCCAGCAGCTTTTACAGGGTCAGTTTCTCGGAGGACACCATATATTTT.

This sequence joins TRBV19 and TRBJ2-2, with D maybe TRBD1 (5 bases). Germline loops: CDR1 LNHDA, CDR2 SQIVND (reference sequence). V lost 3 bases and J 6 bases, leaving 20 bases between the germline ends. This CDR3 has 17 residues. The CDR3 here is CASSIGIGRAGPGELFF. CDR3 sequence (DNA): TGTGCCAGTAGTATTGGAATTGGCCGGGCAGGGCCCGGGGAGCTGTTTTTT.

The chain links TRBV19 to TRBJ2-3; 11 nucleotides align to TRBD2. V lost 1 base and J lost 0; bases outside the gene matches: 3. This CDR3 comprises 17 residues. Germline V gene lookup returns CDR1 LNHDA and CDR2 SQIVND (reference sequence). The CDR3 is CASSIGLAGTSTDTQYF. For the CDR3, the DNA is TGTGCCAGTAGTATAGGACTAGCGGGAACTAGCACAGATACGCAGTATTTT.

CDR3: CASSLSITSSNYGYTF. Written as DNA, the CDR3 is TGTGCCAGCAGTTTATCGATAACATCCTCTAACTATGGCTACACCTTC. The chain recombines TRBV27 with TRBJ1-2; no clear D gene. Germline CDR1 is MNHEY and CDR2 is SMNVEV (reference sequence). The CDR3 totals 16 residues. Trimming took 0 bases from V and 0 from J, leaving 11 bases between them.

This clone has more than one count but fewer than ten. CDR3 in amino acids: CAIQWPGGDQPQHF. The CDR3 DNA sequence: TGTGCCATCCAATGGCCAGGGGGAGATCAGCCCCAGCATTTT. V gene TRBV6-5 combines with J gene TRBJ1-5; TRBD1 matches at 7 bases. The CDR3 is 14 residues long. V lost 10 bases, J lost 5 bases, and 11 bases stayed unmatched. The V gene's germline CDR1 is MNHEY and CDR2 SVGAGI.

V is TRBV5-1 and J is TRBJ2-5, with 8 bases matching TRBD1. The CDR3 has 15 amino acids. Germline CDR1 and CDR2: SGHRS and YFSETQ. V gave up 0 bases and J gave up 4 bases; unmatched junction bases: 5. The CDR3 bases are TGCGCCAGCAGCTTGGGAGGGACAGGAGGAGAGACCCAGTACTTC. Translated: CASSLGGTGGETQYF.

The J gene is TRBJ2-1, the V gene TRBV2; tentatively, D is TRBD2 (5 bases). In germline, CDR1 is SNHLY, CDR2 FYNNEI. The CDR3 has 15 residues. The V end was cut by 0 bases, the J end by 0 bases, with 6 bases between. CDR3 nucleotide sequence: TGTGCCAGCAGTGAAGCGGGGAGCTCCTACAATGAGCAGTTCTTC. Translating gives CASSEAGSSYNEQFF.

This clone has only one observation. The genes are TRBV5-1 and TRBJ1-5; D may be TRBD1 (5 bases). The CDR3 is 16 residues long. Germline loops: CDR1 SGHRS, CDR2 YFSETQ. Trimming stripped 2 bases from V and 5 bases from J, with 17 bases between. The CDR3 loop is CASSLGLRGLYQPQHF. The DNA of the CDR3 is TGCGCCAGCAGCTTAGGCCTTAGGGGCCTTTATCAGCCCCAGCATTTT.

This clone was seen more than once but under ten times. V usage is TRBV7-3 and J usage is TRBJ1-1; 8 bases match TRBD1. The CDR3 is made up of 16 amino acids. The V segment lost 6 bases and the J segment 5 bases; nucleotides outside the gene matches: 14. CDR1 is SGHTA and CDR2 is FQGTGA in the germline V gene. This CDR3 reads CASRSTGGDLSTEAFF. CDR3 sequence (DNA): TGTGCCAGCAGGTCCACAGGGGGTGATTTGAGTACTGAAGCTTTCTTT.

This chain uses TRBV29-1 with TRBJ1-1, with D unresolved. Trimming left V 3 bases short and J 11 bases short, with 16 bases between. From germline, CDR1 is SQVTM and CDR2 ANQGSEA. The CDR3 consists of 12 residues. The CDR3 DNA is TGCAGCGTTGACGTTGGAGAAAGAAGGGCTTTCTTT. This translates into CSVDVGERRAFF.

This clone was seen a few times. V gene TRBV5-4 combines with J gene TRBJ2-2, with TRBD1 identical over 8 bases. The germline V gene encodes CDR1 SGHNT and CDR2 YYREEE (reference sequence). V shed 2 bases, J shed 4 bases, and the junction held 4 bases outside the gene matches. This CDR3 spans 15 amino acids. The CDR3 here is CASSFDRGPTGELFF. The CDR3 DNA is TGTGCCAGCAGCTTTGACAGGGGTCCCACCGGGGAGCTGTTTTTT.

The V call is TRBV7-9, the J call TRBJ1-2; maybe TRBD1 (5 bases). The CDR3 has 14 amino acids. From germline, CDR1 is SEHNR and CDR2 FQNEAQ (reference sequence). Deletions cut 5 bases from V and 2 bases from J, with 12 bases between. This CDR3 reads CASSPGLHNYGYTF. In DNA, the CDR3 is TGTGCCAGCAGCCCAGGGTTGCACAACTATGGCTACACCTTC.

The chain carries TRBV30 and TRBJ1-2, with TRBD1 as a possible D gene (6 bases). Trimming stripped 4 bases from V and 4 bases from J, with 19 bases between. The CDR3 has 15 amino acids. Germline V CDR1 and CDR2: GTSNPN, SVGIG (reference sequence). CDR3 loop: CAWNIRDIGSYGYTF. The CDR3 DNA is TGTGCCTGGAATATCCGGGACATAGGGTCCTATGGCTACACCTTC.